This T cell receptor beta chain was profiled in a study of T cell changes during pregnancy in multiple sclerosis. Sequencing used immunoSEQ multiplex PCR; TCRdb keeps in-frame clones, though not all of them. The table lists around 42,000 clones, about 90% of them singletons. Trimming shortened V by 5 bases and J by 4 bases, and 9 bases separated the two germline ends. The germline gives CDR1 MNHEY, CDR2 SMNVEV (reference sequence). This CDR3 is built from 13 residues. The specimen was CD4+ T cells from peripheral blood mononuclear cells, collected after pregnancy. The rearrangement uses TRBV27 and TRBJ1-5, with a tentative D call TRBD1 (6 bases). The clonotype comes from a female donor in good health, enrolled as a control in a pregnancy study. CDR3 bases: TGTGCCAGCAGTACTAGGGGGAATCAGCCCCAGCATTTT. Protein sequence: CASSTRGNQPQHF.